This TCR beta chain was found in a study of cytomegalovirus exposure and HLA in healthy donors. Study-level findings and limits: One variant, a missense change in DCLRE1C, was linked in a later analysis to TCR beta V- and J-gene trimming. Relative to the roughly 690-donor mean, N-insertions were reportedly fewer in an Asian-associated ancestry cluster in a later analysis. TCR beta sequences reportedly predicted the HLA-A and HLA-B alleles of most subjects accurately. TCR sequences were mostly rare, though some public TCRs occurred in many donors.

Germline CDR1 LNHDA, CDR2 SQIVND (reference sequence). J lost 2 bases, V lost 3 bases, and 11 bases had no gene match. CDR3 length: 17 residues. Of note for this clone: Antigen: not known.

13 Jbeta primers and 60 Vbeta primers were used for the PCR. Sequenced by immunoSEQ multiplex PCR; TCRdb stores in-frame clones only, minus some. The sample yields around 60,000 clones, roughly 70% seen once. This TCR was sampled from a man aged 45-65 years in good health and CMV-seropositive. Sequenced input: PBMCs. The V and J genes are TRBV19 and TRBJ1-1; TRBD1 matches 8 bases. CDR3 sequence reads: CASSISFNRGANTEAFF. The CDR3 nucleotides are TGTGCCAGTAGTATTTCTTTTAACAGGGGGGCTAACACTGAAGCTTTCTTT.